The 17 T cell receptor beta chains below all came from one sample that was sequenced in a study of cytomegalovirus exposure and HLA in healthy donors. Primers included in the PCR were 60 Vbeta and 13 Jbeta primers. Sequencing was performed with immunoSEQ multiplex PCR; in TCRdb, only in-frame clones are kept and a portion is missing. In the table there are under 150,000 clones, 79% of which are singletons. The sequenced sample was PBMCs. The origin of the receptors is a male donor in good health and CMV-seronegative.

The gene calls are TRBV11-2 and TRBJ1-5, with TRBD1 as a possible D gene (6 bases). The germline CDR1 and CDR2 sequences are SGHAT and FQNNGV. The V gene lost 2 bases and the J gene lost 2 bases, with 10 bases spanning the gap. CDR3 length: 15 residues. The CDR3 coding sequence is TGTGCCAGCAGCTTACAGGGGCGCGGCAATCAGCCCCAGCATTTT. Protein product: CASSLQGRGNQPQHF.

The rearrangement links TRBV6-6 to TRBJ1-2; 9 bases are shared with TRBD1. This CDR3 is built from 13 residues. Germline CDR1 reads MNHNY; CDR2 reads SVGAGI (reference sequence). V lost 8 bases and J lost 3; bases outside the gene matches: 4. The CDR3 loop is CASSDRGDYGYTF. The CDR3 nucleotides read TGTGCCAGCTCCGACAGGGGGGACTATGGCTACACCTTC.

This clone was found once. The chain employs TRBV4-2 and TRBJ1-2, with no clear D. Trimming stripped 0 bases from V and 4 bases from J, with 9 bases between. Germline V CDR1 and CDR2: LGHNA, YNFKEQ. This CDR3 is 14 amino acids long. The CDR3 nucleotides read TGTGCCAGCAGCCAAGATACCGTACTCTATGGCTACACCTTC. It specifies CASSQDTVLYGYTF.

V and J are TRBV4-2 and TRBJ1-2; weak D call: TRBD1 (5 bases). The V end was cut by 1 base, the J end by 3 bases, with 12 bases between. Germline-derived CDR1 and CDR2 are LGHNA and YNFKEQ. The CDR3 loop spans 15 amino acids. DNA for the CDR3: TGTGCCAGCAGCCAAGTGTTGAAAGGGGACTATGGCTACACCTTC. Residues: CASSQVLKGDYGYTF.

This chain joins TRBV6-1 and TRBJ1-4; TRBD1 agrees at 9 bases. CDR3 length: 15 amino acids. Losses at the gene ends were 4 bases for V and 8 bases for J; bases not matched to a gene: 8. The germline CDR1 and CDR2 sequences are MNHNS and SASEGT. In DNA form, the CDR3 reads TGTGCCAGCAGTGCATTGACAGGGGGAGACGAAAAACTGTTTTTT. It encodes CASSALTGGDEKLFF.

This chain links TRBV5-1 with TRBJ2-5, with a possible D match to TRBD1 (6 bases). V was clipped by 0 bases and J by 5 bases, with 14 bases between them. The germline gives CDR1 SGHRS, CDR2 YFSETQ. The CDR3 is 15 residues long. For the CDR3, the DNA is TGCGCCAGCAGCTTGGCCAGGGGACCGAGGGAGACCCAGTACTTC. It is translated as CASSLARGPRETQYF.

This clone was observed a handful of times. The chain recombines TRBV5-6 with TRBJ2-7; D is ambiguous. Germline loops: CDR1 SGHDT, CDR2 YYEEEE. CDR3 length: 14 amino acids. V was pared by 0 bases and J by 5 bases, with 12 bases between. CDR3 coding DNA: TGTGCCAGCAGCTTGGTGACTGCCCCCCACGAGCAGTACTTC. Encoded protein: CASSLVTAPHEQYF. Full variable domain (remainder filled in from reference TRBV5-6 and TRBJ2-7): DAGVTQSPTHLIKTRGQQVTLRCSPKSGHDTVSWYQQALGQGPQFIFQYYEEEERQRGNFPDRFSGHQFPNYSSELNVNALLLGDSALYLCASSLVTAPHEQYFGPGTRLTVT.

CDR3 region: CASGLVASGEEETQYF. CDR3 sequence (DNA): TGTGCTAGTGGTTTGGTAGCTAGCGGGGAGGAAGAGACCCAGTACTTC. The V and J genes are TRBV12-5 and TRBJ2-5, with 9 bases that match TRBD2. The CDR3 is made up of 16 amino acids. With V trimmed by 0 bases and J by 3 bases, 5 bases remained unmatched. Per the germline V gene, CDR1 is LGHNT and CDR2 is FRNRAP.

This chain links TRBV30 with TRBJ1-2, with a tentative D call TRBD1 (6 bases). The CDR3 extends over 19 amino acids. CDR1 GTSNPN and CDR2 SVGIG come from the germline V gene (reference sequence). Trimming stripped 1 base from V and 6 bases from J, with 30 bases between. The CDR3 loop is CAWSGLSGKGVLIDNGYTF. The CDR3 DNA reads TGTGCCTGGAGTGGCCTATCAGGGAAGGGGGTATTAATTGATAATGGCTACACCTTC.

V usage is TRBV7-9 and J usage is TRBJ2-2; 7 nucleotides agree with TRBD2. CDR1 and CDR2 (germline): SEHNR, FQNEAQ (reference sequence). The CDR3 contains 16 residues. Trimming took 1 base from V and 0 from J; bases not matched to a gene: 2. This CDR3 reads CASSLGSGPNTGELFF. As DNA, the CDR3 is TGTGCCAGCAGCTTAGGTAGCGGGCCGAACACCGGGGAGCTGTTTTTT.

This clone was seen just once. V usage is TRBV25-1 and J usage is TRBJ1-2, with 9 bases matching TRBD1. CDR1 and CDR2 from the germline V gene are MGHDK and SYGVNS. The CDR3 is 16 amino acids. With 2 bases clipped from V and 4 bases from J, the junction kept 8 bases outside the gene matches. CDR3 DNA: TGTGCCAGCAGTGAAACCACAGGGGGCGGGGTCTATGGCTACACCTTC. Its translation is CASSETTGGGVYGYTF.

The rearrangement uses TRBV25-1 and TRBJ2-1, with 10 bases matching TRBD2. The J segment lost 6 bases and the V segment lost 8 bases, leaving 7 bases of the junction unmatched. This CDR3 contains 14 residues. In germline, CDR1 is MGHDK, CDR2 SYGVNS. The CDR3 reads CASAPSGGRNEQFF. The CDR3, as DNA: TGTGCCAGCGCCCCTAGCGGGGGCCGCAATGAGCAGTTCTTC.

This chain connects TRBV30 to TRBJ2-7; TRBD1 might be the D (5 bases). The CDR3 is made up of 13 amino acids. V lost 0 bases to trimming and J lost 2 bases, with 8 bases between them. CDR1 is GTSNPN, CDR2 SVGIG, per germline (reference sequence). The CDR3 loop reads CAWSVQAAYEQYF. In DNA, the CDR3 is TGTGCCTGGAGTGTACAGGCGGCCTACGAGCAGTACTTC.

This rearrangement joins TRBV4-2 to TRBJ1-1, with no clear D. V dropped 1 base and J dropped 1 base, with 7 bases sitting between them. The CDR3 contains 14 residues. Germline V gene sequence: CDR1 LGHNA, CDR2 YNFKEQ. The CDR3 DNA follows: TGTGCCAGCAGCCAAGGAGCGAGGAACACTGAAGCTTTCTTT. The encoded protein is CASSQGARNTEAFF.

The chain couples TRBV5-1 to TRBJ2-7; TRBD2 matches at 9 bases. This CDR3 region has 17 residues. V lost 0 bases, J lost 2 bases, and 9 bases stayed unmatched. The germline CDR1 and CDR2 sequences are SGHRS and YFSETQ. The CDR3 loop reads CASSLAKTSGTTYEQYF. DNA for the CDR3: TGCGCCAGCAGCTTGGCCAAGACTAGCGGTACGACCTACGAGCAGTACTTC.

This chain joins TRBV5-4 and TRBJ2-1, with 11 bases that match TRBD2. CDR3 length equals 16 residues. Germline V gene data show CDR1 as SGHNT and CDR2 as YYREEE (reference sequence). With 1 base clipped from V and 5 bases from J, the junction kept 5 bases outside the gene matches. The CDR3 DNA is TGTGCCAGCAGCTTGTGGCCTAGCGGGGGGAACAATGAGCAGTTCTTC. Protein sequence: CASSLWPSGGNNEQFF.

This clone was picked up one time. The chain couples TRBV27 to TRBJ2-1; 10 bases line up with TRBD1. The V gene's germline CDR1 is MNHEY and CDR2 SMNVEV (reference sequence). The V gene end was trimmed by 1 base and the J gene end by 9 bases; junction bases not matched to a gene: 12. This CDR3 has 17 amino acids. CDR3 sequence: CASSLYLGDRGKLEQFF. The CDR3 nucleotides read TGTGCCAGCAGTTTATATCTGGGGGACAGGGGTAAGCTTGAGCAGTTCTTC.